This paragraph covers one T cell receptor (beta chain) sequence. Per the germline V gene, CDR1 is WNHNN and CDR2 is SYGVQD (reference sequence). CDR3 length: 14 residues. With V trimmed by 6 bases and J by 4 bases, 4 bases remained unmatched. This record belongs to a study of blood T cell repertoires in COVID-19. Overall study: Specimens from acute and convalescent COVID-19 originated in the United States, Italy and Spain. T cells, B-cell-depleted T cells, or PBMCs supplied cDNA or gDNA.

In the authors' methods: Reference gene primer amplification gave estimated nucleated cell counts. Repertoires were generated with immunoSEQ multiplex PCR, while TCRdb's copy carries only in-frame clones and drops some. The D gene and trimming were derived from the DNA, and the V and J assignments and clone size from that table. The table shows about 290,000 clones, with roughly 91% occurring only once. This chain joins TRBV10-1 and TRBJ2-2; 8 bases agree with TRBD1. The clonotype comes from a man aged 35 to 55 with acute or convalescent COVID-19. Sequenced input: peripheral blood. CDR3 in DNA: TGCGCCAGCAGGATGGACAGGGTCACCGGGGAGCTGTTTTTT. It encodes CASRMDRVTGELFF.